The TCR beta chain described here comes from a study of tumor-infiltrating lymphocytes in primary liver carcinoma. Study information: Productive TCRbeta read counts per sample ran from roughly 3.5 to 7 million and were similar across tissue types. Study observations and caveats: Significantly larger top-250-clone fractions were found in tumors than in blood (p = 0.039).

Unsorted bulk tissue, roughly 20-34 mg of it, served as the source for co-extraction of RNA and DNA. Germline V CDR1 and CDR2: MDHEN, SYDVKM. The CDR3 runs 16 residues. The template, 500 ng total RNA, yielded TCR beta cDNA made with a constant-region primer. The TCR beta library was amplified through three nested multiplex PCR rounds in a modified ARM-PCR procedure. In the first two PCR rounds, TRBV1-TRBV30 forward primers were paired with a C-beta reverse primer, and each round lasted roughly 9 cycles. Via MiXCR, TCRdb re-called the multiplex PCR reads, giving one row per CDR3 protein. The sample yields approximately 110,000 distinct CDR3 sequences, around two thirds seen once. Remarks on this clonotype: Its antigen remains unknown. A read error may account for a junction end that differs from germline.

The source is an older woman with primary liver carcinoma and hepatitis B virus infection. V gene TRBV28 combines with J gene TRBJ2-3; TRBD1 matches 7 bases. The sample comprised liver tumor tissue from sampling region 1. Subset defined: tumor region T1, superior pole. In DNA, the CDR3 is TGTGCCTCGCACCCGGGACAGAGGTGGGGCACAGATACGAAGTATTTT. Translated: CASHPGQRWGTDTKYF.